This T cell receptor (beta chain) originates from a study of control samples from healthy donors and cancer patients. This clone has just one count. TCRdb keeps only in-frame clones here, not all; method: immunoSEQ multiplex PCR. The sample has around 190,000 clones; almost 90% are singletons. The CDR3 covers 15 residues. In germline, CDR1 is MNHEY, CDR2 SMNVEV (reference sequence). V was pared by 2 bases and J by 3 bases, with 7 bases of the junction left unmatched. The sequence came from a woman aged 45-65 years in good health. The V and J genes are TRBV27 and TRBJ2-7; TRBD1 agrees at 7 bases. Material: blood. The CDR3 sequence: CASSLEGGGLYEQYF. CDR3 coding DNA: TGTGCCAGCAGTTTAGAAGGGGGCGGCCTCTACGAGCAGTACTTC.